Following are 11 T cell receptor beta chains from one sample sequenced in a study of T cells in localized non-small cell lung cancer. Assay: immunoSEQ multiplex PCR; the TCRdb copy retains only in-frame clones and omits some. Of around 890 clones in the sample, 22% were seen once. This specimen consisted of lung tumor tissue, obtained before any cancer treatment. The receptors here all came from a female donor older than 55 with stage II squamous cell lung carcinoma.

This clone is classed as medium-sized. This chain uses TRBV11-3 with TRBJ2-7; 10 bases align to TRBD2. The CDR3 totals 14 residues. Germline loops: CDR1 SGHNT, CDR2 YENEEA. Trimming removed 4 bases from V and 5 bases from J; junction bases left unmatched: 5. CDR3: CASSYSGGTDEQYF. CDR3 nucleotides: TGTGCCAGCAGCTATAGCGGGGGGACGGACGAGCAGTACTTC.

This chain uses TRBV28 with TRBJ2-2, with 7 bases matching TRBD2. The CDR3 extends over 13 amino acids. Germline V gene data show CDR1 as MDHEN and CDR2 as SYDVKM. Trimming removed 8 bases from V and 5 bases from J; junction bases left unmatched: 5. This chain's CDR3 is CASVRGVTGELFF. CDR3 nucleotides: TGTGCCAGCGTCCGGGGGGTAACCGGGGAGCTGTTTTTT.

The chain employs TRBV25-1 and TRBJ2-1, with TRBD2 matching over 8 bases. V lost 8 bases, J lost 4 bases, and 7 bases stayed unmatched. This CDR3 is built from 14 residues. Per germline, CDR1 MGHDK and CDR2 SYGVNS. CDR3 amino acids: CASSPGLEYNEQFF. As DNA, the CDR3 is TGTGCCAGCTCACCGGGACTAGAGTACAATGAGCAGTTCTTC.

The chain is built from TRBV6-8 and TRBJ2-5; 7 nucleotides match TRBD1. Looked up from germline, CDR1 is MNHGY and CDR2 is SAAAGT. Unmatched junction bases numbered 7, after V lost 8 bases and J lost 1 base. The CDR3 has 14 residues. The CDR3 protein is CASHPGTAQETQYF. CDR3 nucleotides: TGTGCCAGCCATCCTGGGACAGCCCAAGAGACCCAGTACTTC.

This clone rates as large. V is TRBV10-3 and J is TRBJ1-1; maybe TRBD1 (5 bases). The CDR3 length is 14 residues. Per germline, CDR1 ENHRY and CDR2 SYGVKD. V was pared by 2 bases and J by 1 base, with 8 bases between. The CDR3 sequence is CAISEPGGNTEAFF. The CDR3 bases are TGTGCCATCAGTGAGCCCGGGGGGAACACTGAAGCTTTCTTT.

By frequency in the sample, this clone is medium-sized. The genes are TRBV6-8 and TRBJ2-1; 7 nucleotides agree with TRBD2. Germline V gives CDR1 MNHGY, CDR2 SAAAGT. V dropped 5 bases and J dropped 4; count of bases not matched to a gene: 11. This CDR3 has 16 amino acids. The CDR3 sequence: CASSRTTSLSYNEQFF. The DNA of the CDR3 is TGTGCCAGCAGTCGGACGACTAGCCTATCATACAATGAGCAGTTCTTC.

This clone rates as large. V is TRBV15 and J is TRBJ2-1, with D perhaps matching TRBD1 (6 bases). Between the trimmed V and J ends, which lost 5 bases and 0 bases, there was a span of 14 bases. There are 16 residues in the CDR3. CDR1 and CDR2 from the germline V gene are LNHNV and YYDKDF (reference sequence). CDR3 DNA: TGTGCCACCAGCCGTTGGACAGCTAGCTCCTACAATGAGCAGTTCTTC. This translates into CATSRWTASSYNEQFF. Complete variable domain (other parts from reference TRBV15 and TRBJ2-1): DAMVIQNPRYQVTQFGKPVTLSCSQTLNHNVMYWYQQKSSQAPKLLFHYYDKDFNNEADTPDNFQSRRPNTSFCFLDIRSPGLGDTAMYLCATSRWTASSYNEQFFGPGTRLTVL.

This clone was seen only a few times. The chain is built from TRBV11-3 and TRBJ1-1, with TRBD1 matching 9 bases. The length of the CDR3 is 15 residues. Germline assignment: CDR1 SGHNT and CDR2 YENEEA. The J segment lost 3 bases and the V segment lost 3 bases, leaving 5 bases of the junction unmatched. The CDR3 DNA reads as TGTGCCAGCAGCTTGCTGGGACAGGGCTACACTGAAGCTTTCTTT. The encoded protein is CASSLLGQGYTEAFF.

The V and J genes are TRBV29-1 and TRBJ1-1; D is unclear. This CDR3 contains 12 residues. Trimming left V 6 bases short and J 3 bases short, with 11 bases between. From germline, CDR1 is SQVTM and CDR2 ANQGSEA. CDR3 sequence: CSVDRLDTEAFF. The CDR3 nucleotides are TGCAGCGTAGACCGGCTGGACACTGAAGCTTTCTTT. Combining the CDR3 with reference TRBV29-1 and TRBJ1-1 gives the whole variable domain SAVISQKPSRDICQRGTSLTIQCQVDSQVTMMFWYRQQPGQSLTLIATANQGSEATYESGFVIDKFPISRPNLTFSTLTVSNMSPEDSSIYLCSVDRLDTEAFFGQGTRLTVV.

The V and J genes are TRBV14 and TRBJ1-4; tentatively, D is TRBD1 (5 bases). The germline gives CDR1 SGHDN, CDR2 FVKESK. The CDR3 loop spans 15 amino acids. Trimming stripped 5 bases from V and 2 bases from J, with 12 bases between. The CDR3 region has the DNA TGTGCCAGCAGCTTCCAGACAGCCACTAATGAAAAACTGTTTTTT. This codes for CASSFQTATNEKLFF.

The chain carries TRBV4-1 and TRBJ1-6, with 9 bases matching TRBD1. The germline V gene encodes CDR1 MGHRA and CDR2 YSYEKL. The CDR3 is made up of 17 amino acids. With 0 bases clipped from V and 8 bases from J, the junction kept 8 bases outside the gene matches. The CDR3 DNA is TGCGCCAGCAGCCAAGACCCCACTTGGGACAGGGATTCACCCCTCCACTTT. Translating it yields CASSQDPTWDRDSPLHF.